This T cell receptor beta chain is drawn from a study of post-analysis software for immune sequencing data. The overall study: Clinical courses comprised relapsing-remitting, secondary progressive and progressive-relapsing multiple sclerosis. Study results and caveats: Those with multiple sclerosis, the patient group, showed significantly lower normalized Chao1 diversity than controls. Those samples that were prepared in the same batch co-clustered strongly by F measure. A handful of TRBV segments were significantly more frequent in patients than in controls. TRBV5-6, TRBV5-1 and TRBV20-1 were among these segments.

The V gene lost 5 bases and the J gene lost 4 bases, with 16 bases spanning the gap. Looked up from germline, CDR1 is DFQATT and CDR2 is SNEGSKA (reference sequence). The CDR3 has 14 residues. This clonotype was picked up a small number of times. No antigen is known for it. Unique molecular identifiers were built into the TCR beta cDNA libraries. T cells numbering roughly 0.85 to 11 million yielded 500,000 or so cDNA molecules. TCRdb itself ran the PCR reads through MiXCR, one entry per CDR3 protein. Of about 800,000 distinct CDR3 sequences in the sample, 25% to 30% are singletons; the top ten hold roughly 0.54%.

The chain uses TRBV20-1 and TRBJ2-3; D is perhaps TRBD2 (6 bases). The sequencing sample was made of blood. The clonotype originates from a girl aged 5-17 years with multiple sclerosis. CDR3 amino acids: CSAPGLRESDTQYF. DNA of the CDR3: TGCAGTGCTCCTGGACTAAGGGAGTCAGATACGCAGTATTTT.